This T cell receptor (beta chain) was captured by sequencing in a study of OX40 agonist ivuxolimab in advanced cancers. Background on the whole study: Ivuxolimab was an agonistic, fully human IgG2 monoclonal antibody directed against OX40 (CD134), a costimulatory receptor. Intravenous ivuxolimab was administered to patients every 2 weeks at six dose levels: 0.01, 0.1, 0.3, 1.5, 3 and 10 mg/kg. Of the roughly 52 dose-escalation patients, hepatocellular carcinoma was present in some 19, melanoma in approximately 15, renal cell carcinoma in 9 and head and neck cancer in 9. In the dose-escalation cohort, around four fifths of patients were male, and the mean age was roughly 60 years with a range of about 20 to 80. Prior anti-PD-1, anti-PD-L1 or anti-CTLA-4 therapy was permitted, and checkpoint inhibitors had been received by less than 45% of dose-escalation patients. Partial responses were achieved by three dose-escalation patients, of whom one had hepatocellular carcinoma and two had cutaneous melanoma. Peripheral TCRbeta sequencing was intended to test whether TCR sequence diversity was altered and clonal T-cell expansion was caused by ivuxolimab. The monotherapy dose-escalation portion (N of about 57 patients) of the phase I ivuxolimab trial is reported in the paper. Study-wide findings and limitations: Which antigens the clonally expanded peripheral T cells were specific for was not determined. Low levels of normalized T-cell clonal expansion were also shown by some nonresponding patients. In the 0.1-3.0 mg/kg groups, partial responders had among the lowest normalized peripheral clonal expansion, particularly in CD8+ T cells. On average, CD8+ T cells showed more expanded clones than CD4+ T cells after ivuxolimab. Clonal expansion of both CD4+ and CD8+ blood T cells was observed from baseline to week 6 at doses 0.1 to 3.0 mg/kg.

Regarding this clone: The antigen this receptor binds is unknown. No base quality information exists; no much larger clone differs at one position.

Patients with a history of autoimmune disease or receiving systemic immunosuppression were excluded from the trial. Peripheral blood for TCR sequencing was collected from all dose cohorts at baseline, on cycle 4 day 1, and on cycle 7 day 1. Samples came from an open-label, multicenter, first-in-human phase I dose-escalation trial of ivuxolimab. Adults with locally advanced or metastatic melanoma, renal cell, hepatocellular, or head and neck squamous cell carcinoma were enrolled in the trial. Before TCR sequencing, CD4+ T cells and CD8+ T cells were sorted from peripheral blood as separate populations. Genomic DNA was isolated from the sorted cells so that the TCRbeta CDR3 region could be sequenced. TCRbeta CDR3 regions were sequenced using the immunoSEQ Assay. TCRdb took this table from immuneACCESS and kept in-frame rearrangements with V and J called. Such tables lack part of the clones; where checked against another copy, unresolved V genes explain under half of the gap, and the rest is unexplained. Here the sample has about 68,000 clones; roughly 88% occur a single time. Under 2% of the sample comes from the top ten.

The germline V gene provides CDR1 SGHVS and CDR2 FQNEAQ. V loses 1 base at its end and J loses 0 bases; junction bases beyond the gene matches: 6. From the cysteine up to the phenylalanine, the CDR3 has a length of 16 residues. Just CDR3 DNA is preserved here, 48 bases in frame from base 1. This TCR derives from an adult with an advanced solid tumor such as melanoma, head and neck, liver or kidney cancer. This specimen consisted of CD4+ or CD8+ T cells sorted from blood, obtained in a trial of the OX40 agonist ivuxolimab. The V and J segments used are TRBV7-8 and TRBJ2-7; TRBD2 agrees with 7 junctional bases. The DNA sequence is given as TGTGCCAGCAGCTTAGTCGCGGGGAGGGACTCCTACGAGCAGTACTTC. Its protein product is CASSLVAGRDSYEQYF.